The clone carrying this T cell receptor beta chain was found many times. The source of the sample is a study of low-dose radiotherapy and immunotherapy resistance in tumors. Overall study context: Individuals in Cohort 2 had 1 Gy per fraction every two weeks, adding up to 13 Gy over 26 weeks. Study patients were administered oral aspirin at 300 mg daily for four cycles from cycle 1 day 1. Intravenous cyclophosphamide 200 mg/m2 was given every two weeks, one day before radiation and immunotherapy. On an every-two-weeks schedule, patients received intravenous nivolumab 240 mg, along with ipilimumab 1 mg/kg every six weeks.

Germline V gene sequence: CDR1 KGHSH, CDR2 LQKENI. The V gene lost 3 bases and the J gene lost 0 bases, with 12 bases spanning the gap. The CDR3 extends over 16 amino acids. With TRAV- and TRBV-specific primers, first-strand cDNA was made, covering the alpha and beta chains. It was with a constant-region primer and a V-primer adapter that TCRs were amplified over about 20 PCR cycles. TCRdb used MiXCR to reprocess the reads, holding one entry per CDR3 protein. This table has approximately 100,000 distinct CDR3 sequences, around 21% appearing once. Time point meaning: after trial treatment. Specified treatment: LDRT plus nivolumab, ipilimumab, low-dose cyclophosphamide and aspirin (RACIN trial).

The sample in question was PBMCs, obtained after low-dose radiotherapy plus immunotherapy. The rearrangement links TRBV18 to TRBJ2-4, with D perhaps TRBD2 (5 bases). This TCR was sampled from a male donor with prostate cancer. CDR3 amino acids: CASSPVEGLAKNIQYF. CDR3 DNA: TGTGCCAGCTCACCTGTTGAGGGCCTAGCCAAAAACATTCAGTACTTC.